Included here is one T cell receptor beta chain sequence, with context. Its target is not known. The source of the sample is a study of T cell responses to AZD1222 COVID-19 vaccine. Germline CDR1 LGHDT, CDR2 YNNKEL (reference sequence). Trimming pared 1 base from V and 9 bases from J, leaving 10 bases between. This CDR3 comprises 12 residues. General observations from the study: Clonal diversity may have been underestimated, and the donors were mostly white British, with more females than males. Variant regions that are unmutated are reportedly the target of nearly half of spike-specific TCRs.

Assay: immunoSEQ multiplex PCR; the TCRdb copy retains only in-frame clones and omits some. In the table there are 50,000 or so clones, about 91% of which are singletons. V is TRBV3-1 (or the pseudogene TRBV3-2) and J is TRBJ2-7; TRBD2 is a possible D gene (6 bases). The specimen comprised peripheral blood, sampled 28 days after the second AZD1222 dose. The receptor's source is an adult who received the AZD1222 COVID-19 vaccine. The CDR3 DNA reads as TGTGCCAGCAGCCAAGGGGAGGCAAGGCAGTACTTC. It translates to CASSQGEARQYF.